This is a list of T cell receptor beta chains from one sample in a study of T cell responses to AZD1222 COVID-19 vaccine. Clones were sequenced by immunoSEQ multiplex PCR, and TCRdb holds only the in-frame ones, with some missing. Altogether 95,000 to 150,000 clones are present, about 85% being singletons, with the ten largest covering 3%. The source was peripheral blood, collected 28 days after the second AZD1222 dose. The receptors here all came from an adult who received the AZD1222 COVID-19 vaccine. The CDR3 runs from the conserved cysteine through the conserved F or W. D genes are given only for firm matches. Not all rows give a size; the values are once, few, many and, for expanded clones, a class.

V gene,D gene,clone size,J gene,CDR3 DNA,CDR3 protein
TRBV28,TRBD1,-,TRBJ2-2,TGTGCCAGCAGTCCAGGGGGTACGAACACCGGGGAGCTGTTTTTT,CASSPGGTNTGELFF
TRBV5-8,-,few,TRBJ2-5,TGTGCCAGCAGCTTGGTGTGGGGGGAAGAGACCCAGTACTTC,CASSLVWGEETQYF
TRBV7-9,TRBD1,-,TRBJ1-4,TGTGCCAGCAGCACCGGGACAGATCATGAAAAACTGTTTTTT,CASSTGTDHEKLFF
TRBV5-8,-,-,TRBJ1-6,TGTGCCAGCAGCCCTTGGGGGAAGAGTACCCTCCACTTT,CASSPWGKSTLHF
TRBV5-1,TRBD2,-,TRBJ2-1,TGCGCCAGCAGCTTGGCACTAGCGGGGGGGGCTGAGCAGTTCTTC,CASSLALAGGAEQFF
TRBV7-9,-,-,TRBJ1-4,TGTGCCAGCAGCCGGGATTTTGTGAAACTGTTTTTT,CASSRDFVKLFF
TRBV5-1,TRBD1,-,TRBJ2-1,TGCGCCAGCAGCTTGGCCGCAGGGACAGGGGGCAATGAGCAGTTCTTC,CASSLAAGTGGNEQFF
TRBV12-3/TRBV12-4,-,-,TRBJ2-7,TGTGCCAGCAGTTTTACTACTTACGAGCAGTACTTC,CASSFTTYEQYF
TRBV7-2,-,few,TRBJ1-4,TGTGCCAGCAGCCAAGCGGGGAATAATGAAAAACTGTTTTTT,CASSQAGNNEKLFF
TRBV20-1,-,-,TRBJ1-6,TGCAGTGCTAGTCTTCAGGGGTTTAATTCACCCCTCCACTTT,CSASLQGFNSPLHF
TRBV19,TRBD2,-,TRBJ2-7,TGTGCCAGTAGCAGTAGCGGGGGGAGCTCCTACGAGCAGTACTTC,CASSSSGGSSYEQYF
TRBV5-1,-,-,TRBJ1-1,TGCGCCAGCAGCTGGGGGGTCGGACCGAACACTGAAGCTTTCTTT,CASSWGVGPNTEAFF
TRBV27,-,-,TRBJ1-6,TGTGCCAGCAGTTTCAGTTACCTTGCTTCACCCCTCCACTTT,CASSFSYLASPLHF
TRBV6-5,-,-,TRBJ1-5,TGTGCCAGCTCGGCGATTAGCAATCAGCCCCAGCATTTT,CASSAISNQPQHF
TRBV18,-,-,TRBJ1-1,TGTGCCAGCTCACCAGGAACCAGGGTAAACACTGAAGCTTTCTTT,CASSPGTRVNTEAFF
TRBV6-2/TRBV6-3,-,-,TRBJ2-7,TGTGCCAGCAGTACAGCCCCATCTTCCTACGAGCAGTACTTC,CASSTAPSSYEQYF
TRBV11-3,-,-,TRBJ1-4,TGTGCCAGCAGCCACGGACGGAATCTGAATGAAAAACTGTTTTTT,CASSHGRNLNEKLFF
TRBV6-5,-,-,TRBJ2-1,TGTGCCAGCAGTTACTCCGAGGGGACCTACAATGAGCAGTTCTTC,CASSYSEGTYNEQFF
TRBV3-1/TRBV3-2,TRBD2,-,TRBJ2-1,TGTGCCAGCAGCCAAGATCTTTTCACGTCTAGCGGAGACAATGAGCAGTTCTTC,CASSQDLFTSSGDNEQFF
TRBV7-2,TRBD2,-,TRBJ2-5,TGTGCCAGCAGCTTACCCCGGGCTAGCGGGGGAGAGACCCAGTACTTC,CASSLPRASGGETQYF
TRBV6-2/TRBV6-3,-,-,TRBJ1-6,TGTGCCAGCAGTACCGGACAGAGTTTTCCCCCTTGGTCACCCCTCCACTTT,CASSTGQSFPPWSPLHF
TRBV27,-,once,TRBJ1-1,TGTGCCAGCAGTCCCAGAGGTGCTGAAGCTTTCTTT,CASSPRGAEAFF
TRBV28,-,-,TRBJ1-2,TGTGCCAGCAGTTTATCGGCAGGGCCTGGCTACACCTTC,CASSLSAGPGYTF
TRBV19,-,-,TRBJ1-4,TGTGCCAGTAGTTCCCGACAGACAACTAATGAAAAACTGTTTTTT,CASSSRQTTNEKLFF
TRBV5-5,-,-,TRBJ1-1,TGTGCCAGCAGCTTGAACAGCGGCACTGAAGCTTTCTTT,CASSLNSGTEAFF
TRBV3-1/TRBV3-2,-,-,TRBJ1-4,TGTGCCAGCAGCCAGCCGGGCCTAATATCGGTTGGGGTGAAAGGAGAAAAACTGTTTTTT,CASSQPGLISVGVKGEKLFF
TRBV6-6,-,once,TRBJ2-5,TGTGCCAGCAGTTTCCGGGACATCCAAGAGACCCAGTACTTC,CASSFRDIQETQYF
TRBV4-2,-,-,TRBJ1-2,TGTGCCAGCAGCCAAGATACGGGGGGGAGAGGCTACACCTTC,CASSQDTGGRGYTF
TRBV11-2,TRBD1,-,TRBJ1-4,TGTGCCAGCAGCTTTATGAAGGGGGCGGTTGACAAACTGTTTTTT,CASSFMKGAVDKLFF
TRBV19,TRBD2,-,TRBJ2-5,TGTGCCAGTAGTATCCTAGCGGCCGGTGGGACCCAGTACTTC,CASSILAAGGTQYF
TRBV20-1,-,few,TRBJ1-2,TGCAGTGCTAGTGACGGCTATGGCTACACCTTC,CSASDGYGYTF
TRBV6-1,TRBD1,-,TRBJ2-4,TGTGCCAGCAGTGAAGCGCTGGGACAGGGGGCGAAGTGGGGCAAAAACATTCAGTACTTC,CASSEALGQGAKWGKNIQYF
TRBV5-1,-,-,TRBJ2-6,TGCGCCAGCAGCTTGACGGCGGGCTCTGGGGCCAACGTCCTGACTTTC,CASSLTAGSGANVLTF
TRBV5-5,-,-,TRBJ1-4,TGTGCCAGCAGCCCGACGTACAGGACACTAAGGGTAGAGGAAAAACTGTTTTTT,CASSPTYRTLRVEEKLFF
TRBV5-4,TRBD1,-,TRBJ2-7,TGTGCCAGCAGCCCGGGACAGGGGAGACACGAGCAGTACTTC,CASSPGQGRHEQYF
TRBV18,-,-,TRBJ1-1,TGTGCCAGCTCACGGGAGTTGAACACTGAAGCTTTCTTT,CASSRELNTEAFF
TRBV5-1,TRBD2,-,TRBJ2-1,TGCGCCAGCAGCCGGGGGAGCGGGGGGTCCTACAATGAGCAGTTCTTC,CASSRGSGGSYNEQFF
TRBV19,-,-,TRBJ2-7,TGTGCCAGTAGTACCGACACAGGCGAGCAGTACTTC,CASSTDTGEQYF
TRBV3-1/TRBV3-2,-,-,TRBJ1-5,TGTGCCAGCAGCCAAGCGAGCGGACAGCCCCAGCATTTT,CASSQASGQPQHF
TRBV28,-,-,TRBJ1-2,TGTGCCAGCAAGGCAGGCTCCTCTGGCTACACCTTC,CASKAGSSGYTF
TRBV11-2,-,-,TRBJ2-1,TGTGCCAGCAGCTTCATAAAGAATGAGCAGTTCTTC,CASSFIKNEQFF
TRBV6-5,-,-,TRBJ1-1,TGTGCCAGCAGTAAAACCGAAGCTTTCTTT,CASSKTEAFF
TRBV18,TRBD1,few,TRBJ1-6,TGTGCCAGCTCGACAGGGGCGGCTCATAATTCACCCCTCCACTTT,CASSTGAAHNSPLHF
TRBV2,-,medium-sized,TRBJ2-3,TGTGCCAGCAGTACAGAAGATACGCAGTATTTT,CASSTEDTQYF
TRBV30,-,few,TRBJ1-1,TGTGCCTGGAGTGTACACGGGGGCACTGAAGCTTTCTTT,CAWSVHGGTEAFF
TRBV6-4,-,once,TRBJ2-7,TGTGCCAGCAGTGACGGGGCTAGGGGTGAGCAGTACTTC,CASSDGARGEQYF
TRBV9,TRBD1,-,TRBJ2-6,TGTGCCAGCAGCGCGGGACAGGGCAGGTCTGGGGCCAACGTCCTGACTTTC,CASSAGQGRSGANVLTF
TRBV7-8,-,-,TRBJ1-2,TGTGCCAGCAGCTTAGACGGGTTGGGGAATGGCTACACCTTC,CASSLDGLGNGYTF
TRBV30,-,-,TRBJ1-4,TGTGCCTGGAAGACAGGTCTTAATGAAAAACTGTTTTTT,CAWKTGLNEKLFF
TRBV4-2,-,once,TRBJ1-2,TGTGCCAGCAGCCAAGGGGGGACAACCTACACCTTC,CASSQGGTTYTF
TRBV20-1,-,-,TRBJ1-1,TGCAGTGCTAGTAGAGACAGGCACACTGAAGCTTTCTTT,CSASRDRHTEAFF
TRBV11-1,-,-,TRBJ2-7,TGTGCCAGCAGCTTAGGCAGGGAGGATTTGCAGTACTTC,CASSLGREDLQYF
TRBV5-5,TRBD1,once,TRBJ1-1,TGTGCCAGCAGCTTCGGACAGGGTTACGTTGAAGCTTTCTTT,CASSFGQGYVEAFF
TRBV27,-,once,TRBJ2-1,TGTGCCAGCAGTAGATGGGTAGCGAAGAGCTCCTACAATGAGCAGTTCTTC,CASSRWVAKSSYNEQFF
TRBV19,-,once,TRBJ1-2,TGTGCCAGTAGTAGTGGGACGACCGGCTACACCTTC,CASSSGTTGYTF